The rows below give T cell receptor beta chains drawn from one sample of a study of beta chain features in type 1 diabetes. Some clones are missing from TCRdb's copy, which holds only in-frame ones; the method was immunoSEQ multiplex PCR. The table shows a few hundred thousand clones, with roughly 15% occurring only once. The specimen was central memory CD4+ T cells from blood. These receptors all come from a man younger than 45 in good health. CDR3s include the opening cysteine and the closing phenylalanine or tryptophan. Each record gives: V gene, clone size, J gene, D gene, CDR3 protein, CDR3 DNA. A D gene is named only where the DNA matches it firmly. Some rows mark clone size as missing; the rest say once, few, many or name a class of expanded clone.

>TRBV7-9|few|TRBJ2-3|NA
CASDSGGPRGTDTQYF
TGTGCCAGCGATTCAGGGGGGCCAAGGGGCACAGATACGCAGTATTTT
>TRBV20-1|NA|TRBJ1-2|NA
CSASTDYGYTF
TGCAGTGCTAGTACAGACTATGGCTACACCTTC
>TRBV4-2|few|TRBJ1-2|NA
CASSQAIRRPYGYTF
TGTGCCAGCAGCCAAGCGATCAGGAGACCCTATGGCTACACCTTC
>TRBV11-3|NA|TRBJ2-4|NA
CASSLEAGIKNIQYF
TGTGCCAGCAGCTTAGAAGCGGGTATCAAAAACATTCAGTACTTC
>TRBV19|many|TRBJ1-6|NA
CASSPEVGNYNSPLHF
TGTGCCAGTAGTCCGGAGGTGGGAAACTATAATTCACCCCTCCACTTT
>TRBV9|NA|TRBJ2-4|NA
CASSATATLAKNIQYF
TGTGCCAGCAGCGCAACAGCAACTCTAGCCAAAAACATTCAGTACTTC
>TRBV18|many|TRBJ2-7|TRBD1
CASSGTGGNYEQYF
TGTGCCAGCTCTGGGACAGGGGGAAACTACGAGCAGTACTTC
>TRBV29-1|many|TRBJ2-1|TRBD2
CSVAGTSFHEQFF
TGCAGCGTCGCCGGGACTAGCTTCCATGAGCAGTTCTTC
>TRBV29-1|NA|TRBJ2-3|TRBD2
CSGRDYFTDTQYF
TGCAGCGGTCGGGACTACTTCACAGATACGCAGTATTTT
>TRBV4-2|few|TRBJ1-5|TRBD1
CASSQKLPGQAGNQPQHF
TGTGCCAGCAGCCAAAAGTTGCCGGGACAGGCGGGTAATCAGCCCCAGCATTTT
>TRBV18|few|TRBJ1-3|TRBD1
CASSPRDRGPSGNTIYF
TGTGCCAGCTCACCAAGGGACAGGGGCCCCTCTGGAAACACCATATATTTT
>TRBV18|NA|TRBJ1-2|TRBD1
CASSPTQGGKTMGYTF
TGTGCCAGCTCGCCTACCCAGGGGGGAAAAACTATGGGCTACACCTTC
>TRBV6-5|NA|TRBJ1-3|NA
CASKRGFSGNTIYF
TGTGCCAGCAAAAGGGGGTTTTCTGGAAACACCATATATTTT
>TRBV7-2|NA|TRBJ2-1|TRBD2
CASSTGLGSYNEQFF
TGTGCCAGCAGCACCGGACTAGGCTCTTACAATGAGCAGTTCTTC
>TRBV29-1|NA|TRBJ2-1|TRBD2
CSVHTSGGASNEQFF
TGCAGCGTGCATACTAGCGGGGGCGCATCCAATGAGCAGTTCTTC
>TRBV9|few|TRBJ2-3|NA
CASSVGDLRTDTQYF
TGTGCCAGCAGCGTTGGGGACCTAAGAACGGATACGCAGTATTTT
>TRBV30|few|TRBJ1-1|NA
CAWSLTRGTEAFF
TGTGCCTGGAGTCTTACGAGAGGGACTGAAGCTTTCTTT
>TRBV9|NA|TRBJ2-5|TRBD2
CASSEGPGTSGGAGETQYF
TGTGCCAGCAGCGAGGGACCCGGGACTAGCGGGGGGGCCGGAGAGACCCAGTACTTC
>TRBV20-1|NA|TRBJ2-1|NA
CSASRGGEQFF
TGCAGTGCTAGCAGGGGAGGTGAGCAGTTCTTC
>TRBV4-2|NA|TRBJ2-1|TRBD2
CASSQGSGSNNEQFF
TGTGCCAGCAGCCAGGGTAGCGGGAGTAACAATGAGCAGTTCTTC
>TRBV4-3|few|TRBJ1-4|NA
CASSQDSTTNEKLFF
TGCGCCAGCAGCCAAGATAGCACAACTAATGAAAAACTGTTTTTT
>TRBV13|few|TRBJ2-5|NA
CASSSRPDPVETQYF
TGTGCCAGCAGCTCTCGACCAGACCCCGTCGAGACCCAGTACTTC
>TRBV10-3|NA|TRBJ1-2|NA
CATGQRAEYGYTF
TGTGCCACCGGACAGCGGGCAGAGTATGGCTACACCTTC
>TRBV5-1|few|TRBJ1-3|NA
CASSLGSSGNTIYF
TGCGCCAGCAGCTTGGGCAGCTCTGGAAACACCATATATTTT
>TRBV7-2|NA|TRBJ2-6|NA
CASSLKHLSSGANVLTF
TGTGCCAGCAGCTTAAAACATCTGAGCTCTGGGGCCAACGTCCTGACTTTC
>TRBV7-9|many|TRBJ1-4|NA
CASSLPQGDEKLFF
TGTGCCAGCAGCCTTCCTCAGGGTGATGAAAAACTGTTTTTT
>TRBV7-2|few|TRBJ2-7|TRBD2
CASSFGTSGGSKGYEQYF
TGTGCCAGCAGCTTCGGGACTAGCGGGGGCTCTAAGGGTTACGAGCAGTACTTC
>TRBV5-4|many|TRBJ1-2|NA
CASRLGGGYGYTF
TGTGCCAGCAGACTAGGAGGGGGCTATGGCTACACCTTC
>TRBV5-4|NA|TRBJ1-1|NA
CASSLGVGTEAFF
TGTGCCAGCAGCTTGGGTGTGGGGACTGAAGCTTTCTTT
>TRBV2|NA|TRBJ1-1|TRBD1
CASRQTGRNTEAFF
TGTGCCAGCCGACAGACAGGGAGGAACACTGAAGCTTTCTTT
>TRBV11-3|few|TRBJ1-6|TRBD1
CASSPVRGQGAKGNNSPLHF
TGTGCCAGCAGCCCCGTCAGGGGACAGGGGGCTAAGGGGAATAATTCACCCCTCCACTTT
>TRBV6-6|many|TRBJ2-5|NA
CASSRPTQETQYF
TGTGCCAGCAGTCGACCCACTCAAGAGACCCAGTACTTC
>TRBV25-1|NA|TRBJ1-5|NA
CASSESNQPQHF
TGTGCCAGCAGTGAATCCAATCAGCCCCAGCATTTT
>TRBV9|NA|TRBJ1-4|TRBD1
CASSGGQGATTNEKLFF
TGTGCCAGCAGCGGGGGACAGGGGGCTACAACTAATGAAAAACTGTTTTTT
>TRBV5-1|few|TRBJ1-2|NA
CASSLDSGYGYTF
TGCGCCAGCAGCTTGGACTCGGGCTATGGCTACACCTTC
>TRBV19|NA|TRBJ2-2|NA
CASSIGLRLGTGELFF
TGTGCCAGTAGTATTGGGCTACGGTTGGGCACCGGGGAGCTGTTTTTT
>TRBV21-1|few|TRBJ1-1|NA
CASSGDRVRTEAFF
TGTGCCAGCAGCGGAGACAGGGTTCGCACTGAAGCTTTCTTT
>TRBV18|few|TRBJ2-2|TRBD1
CASSARTGDTGELFF
TGTGCCAGCTCAGCGAGGACAGGGGACACCGGGGAGCTGTTTTTT
>TRBV27|few|TRBJ2-3|TRBD2
CAVQGLATDTQYF
TGTGCCGTACAAGGACTAGCCACAGATACGCAGTATTTT
>TRBV6-5|NA|TRBJ2-1|TRBD1
CASSQTGGYYNEQFF
TGTGCCAGCAGTCAAACAGGGGGTTACTACAATGAGCAGTTCTTC
>TRBV6-1|NA|TRBJ1-6|NA
CASSETGPRSPLHF
TGTGCCAGCAGTGAAACCGGGCCTCGTTCACCCCTCCACTTT
>TRBV6-5|few|TRBJ2-3|NA
CASSYDGRRTDTQYF
TGTGCCAGCAGTTACGACGGCAGACGCACAGATACGCAGTATTTT
>TRBV7-3|NA|TRBJ1-1|NA
CASTVRLNAEAFF
TGTGCCAGCACCGTCCGCCTGAACGCTGAAGCTTTCTTT
>TRBV7-7|few|TRBJ1-2|NA
CASSLVGQGKVYGYTF
TGTGCCAGCAGCTTAGTCGGGCAGGGAAAGGTCTATGGCTACACCTTC
>TRBV5-1|NA|TRBJ2-7|NA
CASSLDPGLASYEQYF
TGCGCCAGCAGCTTGGATCCGGGACTCGCCTCCTACGAGCAGTACTTC
>TRBV4-1|NA|TRBJ2-1|NA
CASSQEVTISYNEQFF
TGCGCCAGCAGCCAAGAGGTAACAATATCCTACAATGAGCAGTTCTTC
>TRBV11-2|NA|TRBJ2-7|NA
CASSGGRGRGEQYF
TGTGCCAGCAGCGGGGGACGGGGAAGGGGTGAGCAGTACTTC